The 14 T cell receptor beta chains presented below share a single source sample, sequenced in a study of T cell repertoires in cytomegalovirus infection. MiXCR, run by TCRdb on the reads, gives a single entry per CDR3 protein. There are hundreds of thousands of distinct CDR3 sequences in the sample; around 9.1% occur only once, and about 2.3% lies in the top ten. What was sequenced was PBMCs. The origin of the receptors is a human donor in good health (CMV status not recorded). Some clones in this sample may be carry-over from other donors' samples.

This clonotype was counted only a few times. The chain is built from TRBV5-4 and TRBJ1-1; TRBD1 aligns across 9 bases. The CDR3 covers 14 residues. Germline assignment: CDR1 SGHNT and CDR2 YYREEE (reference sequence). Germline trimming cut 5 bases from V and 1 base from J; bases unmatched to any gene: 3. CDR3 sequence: CASRRDRANTEAFF. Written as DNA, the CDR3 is TGTGCCAGCAGACGGGACAGGGCGAACACTGAAGCTTTCTTT.

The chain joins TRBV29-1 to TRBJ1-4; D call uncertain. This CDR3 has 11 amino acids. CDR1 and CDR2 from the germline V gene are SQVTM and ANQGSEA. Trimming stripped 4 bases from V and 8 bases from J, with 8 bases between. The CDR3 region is CSVGTDEKLFF. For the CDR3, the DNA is TGCAGCGTTGGGACTGACGAAAAACTGTTTTTT.

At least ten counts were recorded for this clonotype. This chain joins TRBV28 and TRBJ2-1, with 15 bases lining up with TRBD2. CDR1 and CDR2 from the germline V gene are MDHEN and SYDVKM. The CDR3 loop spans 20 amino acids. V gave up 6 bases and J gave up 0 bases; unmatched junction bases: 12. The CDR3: CASRARTSGGAVHSYNEQFF. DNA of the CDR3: TGTGCCAGCAGGGCCAGGACTAGCGGGGGGGCCGTACACTCCTACAATGAGCAGTTCTTC.

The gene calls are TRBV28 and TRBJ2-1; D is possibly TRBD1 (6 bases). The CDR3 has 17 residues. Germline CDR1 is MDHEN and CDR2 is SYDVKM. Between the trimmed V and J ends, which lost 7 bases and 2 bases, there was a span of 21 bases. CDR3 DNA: TGTGCCAGCATTGGGCCCCCAATCAGGGGTACCTACAATGAGCAGTTCTTC. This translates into CASIGPPIRGTYNEQFF.

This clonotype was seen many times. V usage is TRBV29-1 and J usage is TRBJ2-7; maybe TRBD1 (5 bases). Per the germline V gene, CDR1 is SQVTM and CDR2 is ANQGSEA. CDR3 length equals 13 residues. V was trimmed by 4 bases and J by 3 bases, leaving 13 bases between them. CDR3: CSVGAGLNYEQYF. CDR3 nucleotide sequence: TGCAGCGTTGGGGCAGGGTTGAACTACGAGCAGTACTTC.

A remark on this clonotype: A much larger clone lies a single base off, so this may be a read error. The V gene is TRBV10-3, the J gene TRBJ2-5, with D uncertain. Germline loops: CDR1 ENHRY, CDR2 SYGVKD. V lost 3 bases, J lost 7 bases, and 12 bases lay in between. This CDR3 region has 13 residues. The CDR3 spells CAISDGDFGTQYF. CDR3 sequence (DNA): TGTGCCATCAGTGACGGTGATTTTGGGACCCAGTACTTC.

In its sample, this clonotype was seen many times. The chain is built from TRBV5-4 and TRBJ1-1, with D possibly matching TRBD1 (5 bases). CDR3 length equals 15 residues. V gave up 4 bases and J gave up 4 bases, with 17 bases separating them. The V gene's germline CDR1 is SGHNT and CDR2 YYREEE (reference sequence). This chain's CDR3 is CASSPTWGGGTEAFF. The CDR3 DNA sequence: TGTGCCAGCAGCCCTACCTGGGGTGGGGGCACTGAAGCTTTCTTT.

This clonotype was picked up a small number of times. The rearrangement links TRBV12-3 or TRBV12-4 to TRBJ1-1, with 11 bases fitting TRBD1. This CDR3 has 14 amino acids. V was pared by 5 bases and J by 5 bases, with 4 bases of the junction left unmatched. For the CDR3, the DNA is TGTGCCAGCAGTACCGGGACAGGGGGGACTGAAGCTTTCTTT. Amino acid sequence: CASSTGTGGTEAFF.

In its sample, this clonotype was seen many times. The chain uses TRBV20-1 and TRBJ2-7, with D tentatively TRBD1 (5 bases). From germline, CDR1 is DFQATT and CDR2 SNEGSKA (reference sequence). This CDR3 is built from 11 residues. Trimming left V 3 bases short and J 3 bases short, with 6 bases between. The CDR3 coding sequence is TGCAGTGCTAGTCAGGGCTACGAGCAGTACGTC. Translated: CSASQGYEQYV.

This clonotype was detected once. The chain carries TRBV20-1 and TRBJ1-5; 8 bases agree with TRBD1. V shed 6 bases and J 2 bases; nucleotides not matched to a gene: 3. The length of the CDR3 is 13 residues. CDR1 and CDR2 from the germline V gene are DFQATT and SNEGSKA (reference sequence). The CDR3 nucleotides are TGCAGTGCCCCACAGGGGGGCAATCAGCCCCAGCATTTT. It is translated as CSAPQGGNQPQHF.

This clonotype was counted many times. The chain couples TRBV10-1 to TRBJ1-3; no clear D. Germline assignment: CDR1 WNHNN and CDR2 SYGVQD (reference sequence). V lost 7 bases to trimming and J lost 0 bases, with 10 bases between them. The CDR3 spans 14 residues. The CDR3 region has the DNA TGCGCCAGCACCCCGGAGACCTCTGGAAACACCATATATTTT. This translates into CASTPETSGNTIYF.

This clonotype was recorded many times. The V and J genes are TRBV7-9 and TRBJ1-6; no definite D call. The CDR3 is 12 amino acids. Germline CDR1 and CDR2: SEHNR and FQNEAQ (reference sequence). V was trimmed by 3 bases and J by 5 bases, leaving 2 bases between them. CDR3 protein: CASSFNNSPLHF. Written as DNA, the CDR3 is TGTGCCAGCAGCTTTAATAATTCACCCCTCCACTTT.

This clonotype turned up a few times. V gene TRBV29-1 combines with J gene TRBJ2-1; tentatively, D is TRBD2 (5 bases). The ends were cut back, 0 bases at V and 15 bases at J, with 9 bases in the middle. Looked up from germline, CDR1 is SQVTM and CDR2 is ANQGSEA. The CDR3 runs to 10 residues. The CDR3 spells CSVEDRDPFF. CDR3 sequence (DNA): TGCAGCGTTGAAGATCGGGATCCGTTCTTC.

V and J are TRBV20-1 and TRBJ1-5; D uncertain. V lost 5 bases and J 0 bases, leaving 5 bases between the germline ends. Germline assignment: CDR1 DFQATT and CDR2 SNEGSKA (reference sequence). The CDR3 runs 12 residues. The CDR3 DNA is TGCAGTGCTCTCACTAGCAATCAGCCCCAGCATTTT. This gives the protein CSALTSNQPQHF.